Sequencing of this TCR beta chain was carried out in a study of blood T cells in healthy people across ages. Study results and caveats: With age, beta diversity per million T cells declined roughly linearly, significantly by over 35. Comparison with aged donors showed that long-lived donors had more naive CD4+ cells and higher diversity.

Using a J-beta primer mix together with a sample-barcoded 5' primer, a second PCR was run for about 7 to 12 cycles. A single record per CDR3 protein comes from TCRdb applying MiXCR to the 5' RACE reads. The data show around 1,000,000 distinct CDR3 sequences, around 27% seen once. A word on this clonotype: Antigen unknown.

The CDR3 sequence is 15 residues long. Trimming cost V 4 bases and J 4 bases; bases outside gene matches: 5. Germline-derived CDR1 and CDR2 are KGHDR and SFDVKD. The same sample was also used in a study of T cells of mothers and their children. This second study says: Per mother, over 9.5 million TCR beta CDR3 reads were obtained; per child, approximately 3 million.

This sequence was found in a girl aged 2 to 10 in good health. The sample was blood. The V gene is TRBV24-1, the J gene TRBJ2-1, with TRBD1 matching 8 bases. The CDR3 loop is CATSDSGTGYNEQFF. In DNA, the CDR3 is TGTGCCACCAGTGACTCCGGGACAGGTTACAATGAGCAGTTCTTC.